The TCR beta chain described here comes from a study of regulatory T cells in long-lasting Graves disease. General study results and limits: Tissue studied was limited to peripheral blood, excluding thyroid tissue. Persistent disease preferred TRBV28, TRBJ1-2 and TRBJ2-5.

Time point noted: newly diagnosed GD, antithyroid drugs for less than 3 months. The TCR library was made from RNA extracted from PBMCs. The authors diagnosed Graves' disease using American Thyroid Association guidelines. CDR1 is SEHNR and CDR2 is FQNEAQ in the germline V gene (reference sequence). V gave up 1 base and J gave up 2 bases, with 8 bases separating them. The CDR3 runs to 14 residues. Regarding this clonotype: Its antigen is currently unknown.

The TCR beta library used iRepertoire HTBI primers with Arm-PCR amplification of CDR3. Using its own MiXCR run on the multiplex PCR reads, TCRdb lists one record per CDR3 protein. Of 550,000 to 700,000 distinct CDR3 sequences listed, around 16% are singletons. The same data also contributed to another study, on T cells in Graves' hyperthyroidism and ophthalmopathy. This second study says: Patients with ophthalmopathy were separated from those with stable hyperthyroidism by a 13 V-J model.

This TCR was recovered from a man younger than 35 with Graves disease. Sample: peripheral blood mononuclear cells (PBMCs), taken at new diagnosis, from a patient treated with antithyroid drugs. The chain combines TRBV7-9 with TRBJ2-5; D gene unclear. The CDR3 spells CASSLGMEQETQYF. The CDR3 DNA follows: TGTGCCAGCAGCTTAGGGATGGAACAAGAGACCCAGTACTTC. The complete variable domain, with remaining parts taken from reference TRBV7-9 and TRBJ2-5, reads DTGVSQNPRHKITKRGQNVTFRCDPISEHNRLYWYRQTLGQGPEFLTYFQNEAQLEKSRLLSDRFSAERPKGSFSTLEIQRTEQGDSAMYLCASSLGMEQETQYFGPGTRLLVL.